The 14 T cell receptor beta chains below come from one sample, sequenced in a study of cytomegalovirus exposure and HLA in healthy donors. PCR amplification relied on 60 Vbeta primers (plus 13 Jbeta primers). Generated by immunoSEQ multiplex PCR, the TCRdb table keeps only in-frame clones and is missing some. The data contain tens of thousands of clones, around 66% of them singletons. Sequencing was carried out using PBMCs. The source is a male donor in good health and CMV-seropositive.

For this clone: Its ends do not fully match the called genes, so a read error is possible. This chain joins TRBV30 and TRBJ2-2; 7 positions match TRBD2. This CDR3 has 15 amino acids. Germline CDR1 reads GTSNPN; CDR2 reads SVGIG (reference sequence). CDR3 sequence: CAWSVLAKNTRELFF. In DNA, the CDR3 is TGTGCCTGGAGTGTACTAGCGAAGAACACCAGGGAGCTGTTTTTT.

The rearrangement joins TRBV10-3 to TRBJ1-1, with 9 bases fitting TRBD1. The CDR3 loop spans 12 amino acids. Germline V gives CDR1 ENHRY, CDR2 SYGVKD. Trimming removed 4 bases from V and 7 bases from J; junction bases left unmatched: 1. This chain's CDR3 is CAISADRGEAFF. In DNA, the CDR3 is TGTGCCATCAGTGCGGACAGGGGTGAAGCTTTCTTT.

This clone has just one count. CDR3 loop: CASSLRGTGAAETQYF. The CDR3 DNA follows: TGTGCCAGCAGCTTAAGGGGGACAGGGGCTGCAGAGACCCAGTACTTC. The chain links TRBV13 to TRBJ2-5; TRBD1 agrees at 10 bases. V trimming: 2 bases; J trimming: 4 bases; junction bases outside the gene matches: 7. The CDR3 runs to 16 residues. The germline V gene encodes CDR1 PRHDT and CDR2 FYEKMQ (reference sequence).

The chain carries TRBV7-8 and TRBJ1-6, with 7 bases fitting TRBD1. With 0 bases clipped from V and 0 bases from J, the junction kept 5 bases outside the gene matches. The CDR3 has 18 amino acids. Germline CDR1 reads SGHVS; CDR2 reads FQNEAQ. The DNA for the CDR3 is TGTGCCAGCAGCTTAGCCTCCGAGGGGGCCTCCTATAATTCACCCCTCCACTTT. Translation: CASSLASEGASYNSPLHF.

This rearrangement joins TRBV11-2 to TRBJ2-5, with unresolved D. The J call could be wrong; TRBJ2-7 is a better fit for the DNA end. The germline V gene encodes CDR1 SGHAT and CDR2 FQNNGV. This CDR3 region has 12 residues. The CDR3 here is CASSLRYYEQYF. The CDR3 DNA sequence: TGTGCCAGCAGCCTACGGTACTACGAGCAGTACTTC.

The V call is TRBV18, the J call TRBJ2-7; 7 positions match TRBD2. V trimming: 6 bases; J trimming: 6 bases; junction bases outside the gene matches: 11. CDR1 and CDR2 from the germline V gene are KGHSH and LQKENI. The CDR3 has 14 residues. CDR3 loop: CASSPGGLPSEQYF. The DNA of the CDR3 is TGTGCCAGCTCCCCGGGGGGACTCCCTTCCGAGCAGTACTTC.

This rearrangement joins TRBV27 to TRBJ2-1; the match to TRBD2 covers 10 bases. Per germline, CDR1 MNHEY and CDR2 SMNVEV (reference sequence). The ends lost 5 bases at V and 9 bases at J; junction bases unmatched: 16. The CDR3 covers 17 residues. The CDR3 sequence is CASSLSGGASSRGEQFF. DNA of the CDR3: TGTGCCAGCAGTCTCAGCGGGGGGGCAAGTAGCCGGGGTGAGCAGTTCTTC.

The chain recombines TRBV7-2 with TRBJ2-7; D not certain. Trimming removed 1 base at V and 4 bases at J, with 11 bases between. This CDR3 comprises 14 residues. From germline, CDR1 is SGHTA and CDR2 FQGNSA. CDR3 sequence (DNA): TGTGCCAGCAGCTTAGAAACAGCTAATTACGAGCAGTACTTC. It encodes CASSLETANYEQYF.

The chain recombines TRBV18 with TRBJ2-5, with D tentatively TRBD1 (6 bases). The DNA end lines up better with TRBJ2-7; the J call may be wrong. The CDR3 spans 15 residues. CDR1 is KGHSH, CDR2 LQKENI, per germline. This CDR3 is CASSPGVNRASEQYF. The CDR3 nucleotides read TGTGCCAGCTCACCGGGAGTTAACAGGGCGTCCGAGCAGTACTTC.

The rearrangement uses TRBV2 and TRBJ1-5, with 9 bases that match TRBD1. The CDR3 has 16 residues. Germline CDR1 SNHLY, CDR2 FYNNEI. The J segment lost 3 bases and the V segment lost 6 bases, leaving 9 bases of the junction unmatched. CDR3 nucleotides: TGTGCCAGCAGCGCGACAGGGGGATCGGTCAATCAGCCCCAGCATTTT. Amino acid sequence: CASSATGGSVNQPQHF.

The chain links TRBV7-2 to TRBJ2-5; no clear D gene. V was pared by 6 bases and J by 5 bases, with 10 bases between. Germline V lookup: CDR1 SGHTA, CDR2 FQGNSA. The CDR3 is 12 amino acids. This CDR3 reads CASSSIRETQYF. The CDR3 DNA is TGTGCCAGCAGTTCAATTCGGGAGACCCAGTACTTC.

The J gene is TRBJ2-2, the V gene TRBV10-1; 8 nucleotides align to TRBD1. This CDR3 has 18 residues. Germline V gives CDR1 WNHNN, CDR2 SYGVQD (reference sequence). With V trimmed by 0 bases and J by 4 bases, 10 bases remained unmatched. The CDR3 sequence: CASSESWSQGAGTGELFF. The CDR3 DNA reads as TGCGCCAGCAGTGAGTCCTGGAGCCAGGGGGCTGGCACCGGGGAGCTGTTTTTT.

This chain links TRBV4-1 with TRBJ2-3; 11 nucleotides agree with TRBD1. The V and J ends lost 4 bases and 4 bases, in that order; junction bases with no gene match: 4. The CDR3 loop spans 15 amino acids. The V gene's germline CDR1 is MGHRA and CDR2 YSYEKL. CDR3 sequence reads: CASSPSGQGADTQYF. In DNA, the CDR3 is TGCGCCAGCAGCCCCTCGGGACAGGGGGCAGATACGCAGTATTTT.

The genes are TRBV27 and TRBJ1-2; D gene unclear. The CDR3 length is 12 residues. With 3 bases removed from V and 4 bases from J, the gap between germline ends came to 6 bases. Germline V gene sequence: CDR1 MNHEY, CDR2 SMNVEV (reference sequence). In DNA form, the CDR3 reads TGTGCCAGCAGTTTCGCGGGCTATGGCTACACCTTC. Encoded protein: CASSFAGYGYTF.